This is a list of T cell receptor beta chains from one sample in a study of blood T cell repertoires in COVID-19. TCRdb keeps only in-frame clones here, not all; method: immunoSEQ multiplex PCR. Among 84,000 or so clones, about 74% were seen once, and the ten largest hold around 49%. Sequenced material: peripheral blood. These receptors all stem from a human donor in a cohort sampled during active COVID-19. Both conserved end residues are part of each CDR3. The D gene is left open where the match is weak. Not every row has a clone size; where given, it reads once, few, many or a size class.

TGTGCCAGCAGGACTAGCGGGAGCTCCTACGAGCAGTACTTC,CASRTSGSSYEQYF,TRBJ2-7,TRBD2,TRBV7-9,NA
TGTGCCACCAGCAGAGACTGGCGGGAAAGGTACTTC,CATSRDWRERYF,TRBJ2-4,NA,TRBV15,NA
TGCGCCAGCAGCAAGGGACTAGCGGGGTTTTCCTACAATGAGCAGTTCTTC,CASSKGLAGFSYNEQFF,TRBJ2-1,TRBD2,TRBV5-1,NA
TGTGCCAGCAACCGGGGACTAGCGCCTAATGGGGAGCAGTACTTC,CASNRGLAPNGEQYF,TRBJ2-7,TRBD2,TRBV11-2,NA
TGTGCCAGCAGCCCCCTAGCGGGAGCCGATCCGCAGTATTTT,CASSPLAGADPQYF,TRBJ2-3,TRBD2,TRBV14,NA
TGTGCCACCAGTGATGAAGCTATGCGGGGGGGTGAGCAGTTCTTC,CATSDEAMRGGEQFF,TRBJ2-1,TRBD2,TRBV24-1,NA
TGTGCCAGCGGTGAGCGGGCAAGGTCTAATGAGCAGTTCTTC,CASGERARSNEQFF,TRBJ2-1,NA,TRBV2,NA
TGTGCCAGTAGTATAGATAGGACAGCCTTCTATGGCTACACCTTC,CASSIDRTAFYGYTF,TRBJ1-2,NA,TRBV19,NA
TGTGCCAGCAGCCCAGGGACAATGGTATCCTACGAGCAGTACTTC,CASSPGTMVSYEQYF,TRBJ2-7,NA,TRBV2,NA
TGTGCCAGCAGCCCCTGGCTAGCGGGAAGCACAGATACGCAGTATTTT,CASSPWLAGSTDTQYF,TRBJ2-3,TRBD2,TRBV7-2,NA
TGTGCCAGCATTGTTGGGAGGGGTTGGCATGAGCAGTTCTTC,CASIVGRGWHEQFF,TRBJ2-1,TRBD2,TRBV2,NA
TGTGCCAGCAGTGGGACAGGGAAAAGCTCCTACGAGCAGTACTTC,CASSGTGKSSYEQYF,TRBJ2-7,TRBD1,TRBV2,once
TGTGCCAGCAGTAGAGACAGGGGTCCCCCCTACGAGCAGTACTTC,CASSRDRGPPYEQYF,TRBJ2-7,TRBD1,TRBV28,NA
TGTGCCAGCAGCGTACCCAGCGGGGGGTCCACCGGGGAGCTGTTTTTT,CASSVPSGGSTGELFF,TRBJ2-2,TRBD2,TRBV9,NA
TGTGCCAGCAGTCGACAGGGGACCTTGTTATGGCCCCAGCATTTT,CASSRQGTLLWPQHF,TRBJ1-5,TRBD1,TRBV28,NA
TGTGCCAGCAGTTATCTTGGCAGGGGGACAGATACGCAGTATTTT,CASSYLGRGTDTQYF,TRBJ2-3,TRBD1,TRBV6-6,NA
TGTGCCAGCAGTCCTCACCCCCCAGACAGGGTCAGCAATCAGCCCCAGCATTTT,CASSPHPPDRVSNQPQHF,TRBJ1-5,TRBD1,TRBV7-6,NA
TGTGCCAGCAGTTCCCGGACAGTCCCAGGGTACGAGCAGTACTTC,CASSSRTVPGYEQYF,TRBJ2-7,NA,TRBV27,NA
TGCGCCAGCAGCTTTGTCACAAACACCGGGGAGCTGTTTTTT,CASSFVTNTGELFF,TRBJ2-2,NA,TRBV5-1,NA
TGTGCCAGCAGCACCCTTAGGACACGCTCCTACAATGAGCAGTTCTTC,CASSTLRTRSYNEQFF,TRBJ2-1,NA,TRBV5-6,NA
TGTGCCAGTAGTATGCTAGCGGGATCAGTGGGGTACGATGAGCAGTTCTTC,CASSMLAGSVGYDEQFF,TRBJ2-1,TRBD2,TRBV19,NA
TGTGCCAGCTCACCACTGGAGGAGACCCAGTACTTC,CASSPLEETQYF,TRBJ2-5,NA,TRBV18,NA
TGTGCCAGCAGCCGCACTATACAGGAAGGTCGCAATCAGCCCCAGCATTTT,CASSRTIQEGRNQPQHF,TRBJ1-5,NA,TRBV3-1/TRBV3-2,NA
TGTGCCAGCGTTAAGAGTCGTCAGACAGGGCGGGAGACCCAGTACTTC,CASVKSRQTGRETQYF,TRBJ2-5,TRBD1,TRBV18,NA
TGCGCCAGCAGCTTTTCTAGCGGAAGCGGCGAGACCCAGTACTTC,CASSFSSGSGETQYF,TRBJ2-5,TRBD2,TRBV5-1,few
TGTGCCAGCAGCAAGGGGGCGCCGAACCATGAGACCCAGTACTTC,CASSKGAPNHETQYF,TRBJ2-5,NA,TRBV21-1,NA
TGTGCCAGCATAACCGGGACAGACGAAAAAAAACCCTCCTACGAGCAGTACTTC,CASITGTDEKKPSYEQYF,TRBJ2-7,TRBD1,TRBV27,NA
TGTGCCAGCAGCTTGGGAGGGCCTAATAGCAATCAGCCCCAGCATTTT,CASSLGGPNSNQPQHF,TRBJ1-5,NA,TRBV5-6,NA
TGCGCCAGCAGCTTGGTTATCGGGGTTAACTATGGCTACACCTTC,CASSLVIGVNYGYTF,TRBJ1-2,NA,TRBV5-1,NA
TGTGCCAGCAGCGTAGCTACGGGAGCCTCTGGAAACACCATATATTTT,CASSVATGASGNTIYF,TRBJ1-3,NA,TRBV9,NA
TGTGCCAGGGGACTAGCTGGGGACCACGAGCAGTACTTC,CARGLAGDHEQYF,TRBJ2-7,TRBD2,TRBV27,NA
TGCGCCAGCAGCCCAGACAGGGGGAGCAACTATGGCTACACCTTC,CASSPDRGSNYGYTF,TRBJ1-2,TRBD1,TRBV4-1,NA
TGTGCCAGCAGCTTACTACGGACTGCGTACTACGAGCAGTACTTC,CASSLLRTAYYEQYF,TRBJ2-7,NA,TRBV11-1,NA
TGTGCCAGCAGCCCTAGGACTAGCGGGAGGAATGATGAGCAGTTCTTC,CASSPRTSGRNDEQFF,TRBJ2-1,TRBD2,TRBV11-3,NA
TGTGCCAGCAGCCGGGGGACAGCTAAGAACACTGAAGCTTTCTTT,CASSRGTAKNTEAFF,TRBJ1-1,TRBD1,TRBV7-6,NA
TGTGCCAGCTCACTGGAAACAGGGGGCTACAACGAGCAGTACTTC,CASSLETGGYNEQYF,TRBJ2-7,TRBD1,TRBV18,NA
TGCAGCGCCGGTAGCTCAGAGACCCAGTACTTC,CSAGSSETQYF,TRBJ2-5,NA,TRBV29-1,NA
TGTGCCAGCAGCCTCGCGGTGTCTCAAGAGACCCAGTACTTC,CASSLAVSQETQYF,TRBJ2-5,NA,TRBV5-4,NA
TGCGCCAGCAGCCAAGATGTCTGGGCAGGGGATTTCCAGCCCCAGCATTTT,CASSQDVWAGDFQPQHF,TRBJ1-5,NA,TRBV4-1,NA
TGTGCCAGCAGCGCGGGGGAGAAATACTCCTACAATGAGCAGTTCTTC,CASSAGEKYSYNEQFF,TRBJ2-1,TRBD2,TRBV5-6,NA
TGCGCCAGCAGCCAAGATGAGGGAAACCTGAAGTACTTC,CASSQDEGNLKYF,TRBJ2-7,NA,TRBV4-3,NA
TGTGCCAGCACCGTATCCGGAGGACCCGAGCAGTACTTC,CASTVSGGPEQYF,TRBJ2-7,NA,TRBV12-3/TRBV12-4,NA
TGCGCCAGCAGCTTCGGACTGCAAGAGACCCAGTACTTC,CASSFGLQETQYF,TRBJ2-5,NA,TRBV5-1,NA
TGTGCCAGCAGCCCCGGGACAGGGGGAACAGAGACCCAGTACTTC,CASSPGTGGTETQYF,TRBJ2-5,TRBD1,TRBV6-2/TRBV6-3,NA
TGTGCCAGCAGTTACGAGGGGGTCTCCTACAATGAGCAGTTCTTC,CASSYEGVSYNEQFF,TRBJ2-1,NA,TRBV6-5,NA
TGTGCCAGCAGGAGACTTAGCGGGAATCGCAATGAGCAGTTCTTC,CASRRLSGNRNEQFF,TRBJ2-1,TRBD2,TRBV27,NA
TGTGCCAGCAGCTTGACAGCCCAAGAGACCCAGTACTTC,CASSLTAQETQYF,TRBJ2-5,NA,TRBV5-5,NA
TGTGCCAGCAGCCTCGGACAGGGACGGGGCGGAGAGACCCAGTACTTC,CASSLGQGRGGETQYF,TRBJ2-5,TRBD1,TRBV4-2,NA
TGTGCCAGCAGCTTACGCAAAGCAGGGGGTCTACTCTACGAGCAGTACTTC,CASSLRKAGGLLYEQYF,TRBJ2-7,TRBD1,TRBV11-2,once
TGCGCCAGCAGCCAAGGGGGCTGGGAGACCCAGTACTTC,CASSQGGWETQYF,TRBJ2-5,NA,TRBV4-3,NA
TGTGCCAGTAGCCCCCGGGGGACTAGCTACGAGCAGTACTTC,CASSPRGTSYEQYF,TRBJ2-7,TRBD2,TRBV19,NA